The rows below give T cell receptor beta chains drawn from one sample of a study of shared clonotypes between healthy human individuals. The protocol was immunoSEQ multiplex PCR, while the TCRdb copy is restricted to in-frame clones and leaves out a portion. This sample has about a million clones, with 60% to 80% found just once. Sample: memory CD4+ T cells from PBMCs. The receptors shown here come from a man younger than 35 in good health. Some clones in this sample may be carry-over from other donors' samples. CDR3s include the opening cysteine and the closing phenylalanine or tryptophan. The D gene is left open where the match is weak. Clone size is shown for a subset of rows, as once, few, many or a class of expanded clone.

cdr3_aa cdr3_nt clone_size j_call d_call v_call
CASSYSSRGFTDTQYF TGTGCCAGCAGTTACTCCTCTAGAGGATTCACAGATACGCAGTATTTT NA TRBJ2-3 NA TRBV6-5
CASSALDRVAEAFF TGTGCCAGCAGCGCTCTCGACAGGGTCGCTGAAGCTTTCTTT few TRBJ1-1 TRBD1 TRBV6-1
CASSESRGLAKNIQYF TGTGCCAGCAGTGAATCCAGGGGGTTAGCCAAAAACATTCAGTACTTC NA TRBJ2-4 TRBD1 TRBV2
CASSLGGSSYWEQYF TGTGCCAGCAGCTTGGGAGGGTCGTCCTACTGGGAGCAGTACTTC NA TRBJ2-7 NA TRBV5-4
CASSATGGNSGNTIYF TGTGCCAGCAGCGCCACAGGGGGCAACTCTGGAAACACCATATATTTT NA TRBJ1-3 TRBD1 TRBV7-6
CASSPGQGRGYTF TGTGCCAGCAGTCCCGGACAGGGTCGTGGCTACACCTTC NA TRBJ1-2 TRBD1 TRBV7-2
CASSHGRENTEAFF TGTGCCAGCAGCCACGGACGGGAGAACACTGAAGCTTTCTTT NA TRBJ1-1 NA TRBV4-2
CASSPGRYMNTEAFF TGTGCCAGCAGTCCAGGCCGGTACATGAACACTGAAGCTTTCTTT many TRBJ1-1 NA TRBV27
CASSLGVRGNAF TGTGCCAGCAGTTTAGGGGTGAGGGGGAATGCCTTT few TRBJ1-1 NA TRBV28
CASSQEGGRAVYNEQFF TGCGCCAGCAGCCAAGAGGGCGGGAGGGCCGTATACAATGAGCAGTTCTTC NA TRBJ2-1 TRBD2 TRBV4-3
CASSGAPGTGSVSYEQYF TGTGCCAGCAGTGGGGCCCCCGGGACAGGGTCGGTATCCTACGAGCAGTACTTC NA TRBJ2-7 TRBD1 TRBV28
CASSEVTEYSNQPQHF TGCGCCAGCAGTGAGGTGACAGAGTATAGCAATCAGCCCCAGCATTTT NA TRBJ1-5 NA TRBV10-1
CASSFKGGPTDTQYF TGCGCCAGCAGCTTTAAGGGGGGTCCCACAGATACGCAGTATTTT NA TRBJ2-3 NA TRBV5-1
CASSDVFGTGGTEAFF TGTGCCAGCAGTGATGTGTTTGGGACGGGGGGCACTGAAGCTTTCTTT NA TRBJ1-1 NA TRBV25-1
CASSTGTSGGTDTQYF TGTGCCAGTAGTACTGGAACTAGCGGGGGAACAGATACGCAGTATTTT NA TRBJ2-3 TRBD2 TRBV19
CASRGRWGVPQHF TGTGCCAGCAGAGGGCGGTGGGGTGTGCCCCAGCATTTT NA TRBJ1-5 NA TRBV25-1
CASSLAFGQNDYGYTF TGCGCCAGCAGCTTGGCCTTCGGACAGAACGACTATGGCTACACCTTC NA TRBJ1-2 NA TRBV5-1
CASSFQPSDRGYF TGTGCCAGCAGCTTCCAACCCTCAGACAGGGGGTATTTT NA TRBJ1-3 TRBD1 TRBV5-6
CSVERQGSEAFF TGCAGCGTTGAAAGACAGGGGTCTGAAGCTTTCTTT NA TRBJ1-1 TRBD1 TRBV29-1
CASSPRTRHNEQFF TGTGCCAGCAGTCCTAGGACTAGGCACAATGAGCAGTTCTTC NA TRBJ2-1 TRBD2 TRBV9
CASSPAGQETQYF TGTGCCAGCAGCCCGGCCGGCCAAGAGACCCAGTACTTC NA TRBJ2-5 NA TRBV5-5
CAWSVRGTGKGYEQYF TGTGCCTGGAGTGTACGGGGGACAGGGAAAGGCTACGAGCAGTACTTC NA TRBJ2-7 TRBD1 TRBV30
CASSAGLADTGELFF TGCGCCAGCAGCGCGGGACTAGCAGACACCGGGGAGCTGTTTTTT NA TRBJ2-2 TRBD2 TRBV5-1
CASSGQGQTRRTEAFF TGTGCCAGCAGTGGACAGGGGCAAACGAGGAGAACTGAAGCTTTCTTT NA TRBJ1-1 TRBD1 TRBV28
CASSDPGQGSQPQHF TGTGCCAGCAGTGACCCCGGACAGGGGAGTCAGCCCCAGCATTTT few TRBJ1-5 TRBD1 TRBV6-1
CATSTLQGEGGYTF TGTGCCACCAGCACGCTCCAGGGGGAAGGCGGCTACACCTTC few TRBJ1-2 TRBD1 TRBV15
CASSNTLGGQYF TGCGCCAGCAGCAACACTCTAGGTGGGCAGTATTTT NA TRBJ2-3 NA TRBV5-1
CASSSPLNTGELFF TGTGCCAGTAGTTCCCCTCTGAACACCGGGGAGCTGTTTTTT NA TRBJ2-2 NA TRBV19
CASSPGQGGYYGYTF TGCGCCAGCAGCCCAGGACAGGGAGGTTACTATGGCTACACCTTC NA TRBJ1-2 TRBD1 TRBV4-1
CASSSRFSYEQYF TGTGCCAGCAGCTCCCGTTTCTCCTACGAGCAGTACTTC NA TRBJ2-7 NA TRBV5-4
CASSSQTGGAVVGELFF TGTGCCAGCAGCTCACAGACAGGGGGCGCGGTGGTCGGGGAGCTGTTTTTT NA TRBJ2-2 TRBD1 TRBV5-4
CASSPPVGPALGNEQFF TGTGCCAGCTCACCACCGGTCGGTCCCGCCCTGGGGAATGAGCAGTTCTTC NA TRBJ2-1 NA TRBV18
CASRGGGALSYNEQFF TGTGCCAGCAGAGGAGGGGGGGCGCTATCCTACAATGAGCAGTTCTTC few TRBJ2-1 NA TRBV27
CASSLGTDTQYF TGTGCCAGCAGTTTAGGGACAGATACGCAGTATTTT NA TRBJ2-3 NA TRBV28
CASSPPGTGNTEAFF TGTGCCAGCTCACCACCGGGGACAGGGAACACTGAAGCTTTCTTT NA TRBJ1-1 TRBD1 TRBV18
CASSQTFSGNTIYF TGTGCCAGCAGCCAAACTTTCTCTGGAAACACCATATATTTT few TRBJ1-3 NA TRBV14
CSASGGLSSYNEQFF TGCAGCGCCTCTGGCGGGCTGAGCTCCTACAATGAGCAGTTCTTC NA TRBJ2-1 NA TRBV29-1
CASSRRDDNQPQHF TGTGCCAGCAGTCGCCGGGACGATAATCAGCCCCAGCATTTT NA TRBJ1-5 NA TRBV6-5
CASSYPTGELFF TGTGCCAGCAGTTACCCGACCGGGGAGCTGTTTTTT NA TRBJ2-2 NA TRBV6-5
CASSSVQAGGNYGYTF TGTGCCAGCAGTTCGGTGCAAGCTGGAGGTAACTATGGCTACACCTTC NA TRBJ1-2 NA TRBV27
CASKQDPSSYEQYF TGTGCCAGTAAACAGGATCCGAGCTCCTACGAGCAGTACTTC NA TRBJ2-7 NA TRBV7-3
CASNPGGTYNEQFF TGCGCCAGCAATCCGGGTGGGACCTACAATGAGCAGTTCTTC NA TRBJ2-1 NA TRBV5-1